Detailed here is one TCR beta chain. This CDR3 is built from 13 residues. Germline-derived CDR1 and CDR2 are SQVTM and ANQGSEA. The sample comes from a study of blood T cell repertoires in COVID-19. Overall study: Samples came from the United States, Italy and Spain, spanning acute and convalescent COVID-19. The cDNA or gDNA used as material had been derived from T cells, B-cell-depleted T cells, or PBMCs.

The table came from immunoSEQ multiplex PCR; TCRdb's copy has only in-frame clones and leaves some out. The data hold about 220,000 clones, with about 87% observed a single time. All enrollees were about 18 to 100 years old and from approximately 24 US areas. Allocation to cohorts depended on clinical history reported by the participants. The TCR sequence derives from a woman aged 25-40 years who had recovered from COVID-19. The sequencing input was PBMCs or T cells enriched from blood (not recorded which). This rearrangement joins TRBV29-1 to TRBJ1-5; D might be TRBD1 (6 bases). The CDR3: CSFSGDSNQPQHF. CDR3 in DNA: TGCAGTTTTTCAGGGGATAGCAATCAGCCCCAGCATTTT.